This T cell receptor (beta chain) is drawn from a study of beta chain features in type 1 diabetes. The CDR3 covers 14 residues. Per germline, CDR1 SGDLS and CDR2 YYNGEE. Trimming stripped 2 bases from V and 3 bases from J, with 10 bases between. General study points: Whatever favoring of shorter templates PCR might show would apply equally to patients and controls. TCRB CDR3 length was moderately but significantly reduced in all four CD4+ subsets of Type 1 diabetes patients.

Expressed TCRB transcripts were sequenced, since all the RNA that had been isolated was reverse transcribed. An average of roughly 4 million reads was obtained for naive, central memory and regulatory T cell samples. The protocol was immunoSEQ multiplex PCR, while the TCRdb copy is restricted to in-frame clones and leaves out a portion. This sample has about 130,000 clones; 7.5% to 9.5% occur once, and the top ten carry over 0.6%. Averaging approximately 0.11 L, one heparinised blood draw was given by each donor. This clone occurred a few times. Its specificity is unknown. This clonotype was sampled from a man aged 25 to 45 with type 1 diabetes. Input material: central memory CD4+ T cells from blood. V and J are TRBV9 and TRBJ2-3, with a tentative D call TRBD1 (5 bases). CDR3 sequence (DNA): TGTGCCAGCAGCGTTAGGGGCAGTACAGATACGCAGTATTTT. Translation: CASSVRGSTDTQYF.